This paragraph reports one T cell receptor beta chain. The target antigen is unknown. PCR employed 60 Vbeta and 13 Jbeta primers. Profiled with immunoSEQ multiplex PCR; TCRdb holds only in-frame clones, not every one. The data show under 150,000 clones, around 78% seen once. The data stem from a study of cytomegalovirus exposure and HLA in healthy donors. Study-wide results and caveats: Immune exposure data for these donors was limited to CMV serostatus.

There are 15 residues in the CDR3. In germline, CDR1 is KGHSH, CDR2 LQKENI. V was trimmed by 5 bases and J by 1 base, leaving 11 bases between them. The chain combines TRBV18 with TRBJ2-2; D is perhaps TRBD1 (6 bases). Sequenced sample: PBMCs. This TCR was sampled from a man between 35 and 55 years old in good health and CMV-seropositive. The CDR3 DNA is TGTGCCAGCTCAGGGTCGGGACAGAACACCGGGGAGCTGTTTTTT. It is translated as CASSGSGQNTGELFF. The whole variable domain, filled in from reference TRBV18 and TRBJ2-2, reads NAGVMQNPRHLVRRRGQEARLRCSPMKGHSHVYWYRQLPEEGLKFMVYLQKENIIDESGMPKERFSAEFPKEGPSILRIQQVVRGDSAAYFCASSGSGQNTGELFFGEGSRLTVL.